Listed here are 11 T cell receptor beta chains from one sample, sequenced in a study of T cells after yellow fever vaccination. MiXCR, run by TCRdb on the 5' RACE reads, gives a single entry per CDR3 protein. The sample records a few hundred thousand distinct CDR3 sequences, about 19% being singletons. The material sequenced was PBMCs, taken before the yellow fever booster vaccination. These receptors originate from a man aged 18 to 30 who received the YFV17D yellow fever vaccine.

This chain joins TRBV6-6 and TRBJ1-4; 9 nucleotides align to TRBD1. This CDR3 region has 13 residues. The germline V gene encodes CDR1 MNHNY and CDR2 SVGAGI (reference sequence). V was pared by 10 bases and J by 4 bases, with 4 bases of the junction left unmatched. CDR3 sequence reads: CATLTGGNEKLFF. The DNA of the CDR3 is TGTGCCACCCTGACAGGGGGTAATGAAAAACTGTTTTTT.

This clonotype was observed a handful of times. The junction shows a germline mismatch at one end, possibly a read error. The chain links TRBV20-1 to TRBJ2-7; 7 bases fit TRBD1. Germline loops: CDR1 DFQATT, CDR2 SNEGSKA (reference sequence). CDR3 length equals 13 residues. The CDR3 is CSAREGTDRLEFF. In nucleotides, the CDR3 is TGCAGTGCTAGAGAAGGGACGGACAGGTTGGAGTTCTTC.

The CDR3 region is CASSFVRAGTEAFF. In nucleotides, the CDR3 is TGTGCCAGCAGTTTCGTTAGGGCGGGCACTGAAGCTTTCTTT. The gene calls are TRBV28 and TRBJ1-1; D gene uncertain. This CDR3 is 14 amino acids long. CDR1 and CDR2 (germline): MDHEN, SYDVKM. The ends were cut back, 3 bases at V and 4 bases at J, with 12 bases in the middle.

V and J are TRBV7-9 and TRBJ2-1; TRBD1 matches at 11 bases. Germline-derived CDR1 and CDR2 are SEHNR and FQNEAQ (reference sequence). CDR3 length: 15 residues. Losses at the gene ends were 4 bases for V and 6 bases for J; bases not matched to a gene: 5. The CDR3 DNA reads TGTGCCAGCAGCTCACTCGGGACAGGGGGCAATGAGCAGTTCTTC. Protein product: CASSSLGTGGNEQFF.

This clonotype was seen repeatedly, ten times or more. This chain joins TRBV6-5 and TRBJ1-5; 11 bases map to TRBD1. The germline gives CDR1 MNHEY, CDR2 SVGAGI. The ends lost 5 bases at V and 5 bases at J; junction bases unmatched: 11. The CDR3 has 17 residues. Here the CDR3 DNA reads TGTGCCAGCAGTCGAATATCCGGGACAGGGGGGGATCAGCCCCAGCATTTT. This translates into CASSRISGTGGDQPQHF.

The chain uses TRBV7-2 and TRBJ2-1; D is possibly TRBD2 (6 bases). CDR1 is SGHTA, CDR2 FQGNSA, per germline. Trimming removed 5 bases at V and 2 bases at J, with 10 bases between. The CDR3 sequence is 14 residues long. This CDR3 is CASSPEGTYNEQFF. For the CDR3, the DNA is TGTGCCAGCAGCCCGGAGGGAACCTACAATGAGCAGTTCTTC.

The chain couples TRBV6-6 to TRBJ2-7; D tentatively reads TRBD1 or TRBD2 (5 bases each). The CDR3 length is 15 residues. CDR1 and CDR2 (germline): MNHNY, SVGAGI (reference sequence). With 2 bases removed from V and 1 base from J, the gap between germline ends came to 12 bases. The CDR3 sequence: CASSYRDGRSYEQYV. CDR3 coding DNA: TGTGCCAGCAGTTACCGGGACGGACGATCCTACGAGCAGTACGTC.

This chain connects TRBV6-5 to TRBJ2-1; D tentatively reads TRBD1 or TRBD2 (7 bases each). The CDR3 is 17 amino acids. Trimming stripped 2 bases from V and 4 bases from J, with 18 bases between. Germline V CDR1 and CDR2: MNHEY, SVGAGI. CDR3 DNA: TGTGCCAGCAGTTACCCTATGACAGGGAGGGTTTACAATGAGCAGTTCTTC. This encodes CASSYPMTGRVYNEQFF.

The chain is built from TRBV24-1 and TRBJ2-3; tentative D call: TRBD1 (5 bases). The CDR3 is 16 residues long. The germline V gene encodes CDR1 KGHDR and CDR2 SFDVKD. The V and J ends lost 4 bases and 2 bases respectively, with 15 bases between them. CDR3 protein: CATSDPRQTYTDTQYF. The DNA of the CDR3 is TGTGCCACCAGTGACCCCAGACAGACTTACACAGATACGCAGTATTTT.

The chain has TRBV6-5 and TRBJ1-2; D is uncertain. Trimming shortened V by 8 bases and J by 5 bases, and 18 bases separated the two germline ends. The CDR3 runs 14 residues. CDR1 is MNHEY and CDR2 is SVGAGI in the germline V gene. The CDR3 nucleotides are TGTGCCAGCGGTGGCTCTCGAATAAAATATGGCTACACCTTC. Residues: CASGGSRIKYGYTF.

There are many counts of this clonotype. The gene calls are TRBV9 and TRBJ1-2; D is unresolved. The CDR3 extends over 15 amino acids. Trimming shortened V by 0 bases and J by 0 bases, and 9 bases separated the two germline ends. CDR1 is SGDLS, CDR2 YYNGEE, per germline. CDR3 amino acids: CASSVAESANYGYTF. CDR3 sequence (DNA): TGTGCCAGCAGCGTAGCTGAGAGCGCTAACTATGGCTACACCTTC.